Described below is a single T cell receptor (beta chain) sequence and its context. This sample is part of a study of shared clonotypes between healthy human individuals. Sequenced by immunoSEQ multiplex PCR; TCRdb stores in-frame clones only, minus some. In the table there are about 680,000 clones, 60% to 75% of which are singletons. Germline-derived CDR1 and CDR2 are LNHDA and SQIVND (reference sequence). There are 15 residues in the CDR3. V shed 10 bases and J 3 bases; nucleotides not matched to a gene: 9. The chain has TRBV19 and TRBJ1-5; TRBD1 matches 10 bases. Sequencing was performed on memory CD4+ T cells sorted from blood. The subset: CD45RA-negative fraction. This TCR was recovered from a woman aged 25 to 39 in good health. CDR3 in DNA: TGTGCCACTCAACCGGGACAGGGGAACAATCAGCCCCAGCATTTT. Its translation is CATQPGQGNNQPQHF.